This T cell receptor (beta chain) was obtained from a study of CD8+ T cells in alopecia areata. Study findings and constraints: Because one nonresponder was included, the link of baseline CD8+ expansion to response is considered uncertain.

RNA was extracted and reverse transcribed into cDNA as the sequencing template. Only in-frame clones appear in the TCRdb table, and some are missing; sequencing was by immunoSEQ multiplex PCR. Found here are 40,000 to 45,000 clones, 92% of them singletons; the top ten hold approximately 19%. Germline V lookup: CDR1 SGHVS, CDR2 FQNEAQ. V lost 4 bases, J lost 0 bases, and 9 bases stayed unmatched. This CDR3 comprises 17 residues. Remarks on this clone: Antigen: not known.

Sample treatment: oral pan-JAK inhibitor, 5-10 mg twice daily. The sequences come from CD8+ T cells sorted from blood, collected at week 24, from a patient treated with tofacitinib. The chain links TRBV7-8 to TRBJ2-3, with TRBD2 matching 8 bases. The sequence came from a human donor with alopecia areata. CDR3 loop: CASSSGIGLASTDTQYF. The CDR3 DNA reads as TGTGCCAGCAGCTCAGGAATAGGACTAGCTAGCACAGATACGCAGTATTTT.